Below, one TCR beta chain is given with its context. No cognate antigen has been identified for it. Per-base qualities were not stored, and no clone one base away is much larger. Receptor amplification or capture employed 5' RACE. Sequenced on an Illumina HiSeq 2000. Template switching added a universal primer binding site, and the final cDNA carried a unique molecular identifier that allowed TCR cDNA molecules to be counted accurately. Specific primers in the conserved constant-segment region were used to synthesize first-strand cDNA for TCR alpha and beta chains. To control for contamination, each cDNA library was double barcoded with a SMART-Mk sample barcode plus Illumina barcodes. Two successive PCR steps introduced TruSeq adapter sequences along with Illumina sample barcodes. TCR alpha and beta cDNA libraries were sequenced on the Illumina HiSeq platform with custom primers. On the authors' methods: MiGEC processed the raw reads to extract unique molecular identifiers, while MiXCR was used to determine the CDR3 positions. Recombination models were inferred per individual with the repgenHMM and IGoR tools using an EM algorithm. Shared clonotype analysis was performed with the tcR package in R, normalizing sharing by the product of cloneset sizes. Out-of-frame nonproductive sequences were analyzed to study raw recombination free of thymic and clonal selection effects. TCRdb reanalyzed the raw reads on its own, using fastp at Q25 for trimming and MiXCR for clone calling, and kept in-frame beta chains. Here each entry gathers all rows of one CDR3 protein and keeps the most common genes and DNA. TCRdb, not the original authors, processed these V and J calls. The sample has 450,000 or so distinct CDR3 sequences on record, 12% to 15% of them singletons. Around 0.48% of the sample belongs to the ten largest clones.

This sample is part of a study of identical twins listed by TCRdb under 2016. For the study in its entirety: To test whether fetal clonotypes persist, the study used deep sequencing on TCR alpha and beta repertoires from monozygotic twins, unrelated adults of various ages, and cord blood. To rule out contamination, the twin experiments were replicated at different times with different library preparation protocols.

All donors were healthy Caucasians. The twin cohort consisted of three pairs of female monozygotic twins, all aged about 18 to 29 years. Positive isolation kits from Invitrogen were used to isolate CD4+ and CD8+ T cell populations. Sequences MNHEY (CDR1) and SVGAGI (CDR2) are obtained from the germline V gene. The CDR3 spans 16 residues, from the cysteine through the phenylalanine. This entry keeps only the CDR3 DNA: 48 bases, framed from base 1. The trim is 0 bases for V and 0 bases for J, with a gap of 9 bases between the germline ends. Overall results and qualifications from the work: Excess twin sharing in beta out-of-frame sequences was weaker because fewer shared sequences lowered the signal-to-noise ratio. Conclusions relied on cross-sectional statistical analysis, since the same donors could not be followed over many years. Compared with coincidental sharing between unrelated individuals, out-of-frame TCR alpha sequences shared between twins had an excess of sequences with low generation probability. Fewer insertions were carried by abundant cord blood beta clonotypes; a weaker similar trend was observed in young adult naive repertoires, while no such trend was observed in memory repertoires. Zero-insertion analyses could be partly confounded by invariant T cells such as MAIT and iNKT, although diverse VJ usage argued against such confounding for most clonotypes. In monozygotic twins, out-of-frame TCR alpha sharing was systematically underestimated by recombination models, although the models agreed with sharing between unrelated individuals.

The sample also formed part of further work on yellow fever vaccine responses in identical twins. The second study also describes: According to the authors, in identical twins the way T cells responded to vaccination appeared partly convergent and partly personalized. Focusing on identical twins, the study followed the T cell clones that responded to the vaccine, and did so with precision.

The origin of this receptor is a woman in her late teens or twenties in good health. The V and J genes are TRBV6-5 and TRBJ2-1; the D gene is unclear. Material for sequencing was CD4+ T cells sorted from blood. The CDR3 has the sequence CASSYSVGISYNEQFF. The DNA sequence is given as TGTGCCAGCAGTTACTCGGTTGGGATCTCCTACAATGAGCAGTTCTTC.